These 8 T cell receptor beta chains came from one sample sequenced in a study of T cell repertoires in cytomegalovirus infection. TCRdb fed the reads into MiXCR, producing one record per CDR3 protein. The table includes approximately 750,000 distinct CDR3 sequences, 35% detected once. The sample comprised PBMCs. The receptors here all came from a human donor in good health (CMV status not recorded). Some clones in this sample may be carry-over from other donors' samples.

V is TRBV5-1 and J is TRBJ2-1, with 8 bases aligning to TRBD1. The CDR3 loop spans 15 amino acids. From germline, CDR1 is SGHRS and CDR2 YFSETQ. After removal of 4 bases from V and 5 bases from J, the junction contained 8 bases not matched to a gene. CDR3 sequence reads: CASSVWTGRHNEQFF. CDR3 bases: TGCGCCAGCAGCGTCTGGACAGGGAGGCACAATGAGCAGTTCTTC.

This rearrangement joins TRBV24-1 to TRBJ2-2; 10 bases match TRBD1. The CDR3 has 14 residues. The germline V gene encodes CDR1 KGHDR and CDR2 SFDVKD. V dropped 9 bases and J dropped 2; count of bases not matched to a gene: 2. The CDR3 region is CATGTGVNTGELFF. CDR3 sequence (DNA): TGTGCCACCGGGACAGGGGTAAACACCGGGGAGCTGTTTTTT.

V is TRBV7-9 and J is TRBJ2-5; 9 bases agree with TRBD2. The germline CDR1 and CDR2 sequences are SEHNR and FQNEAQ (reference sequence). CDR3 size: 15 residues. After removal of 5 bases from V and 5 bases from J, the junction contained 9 bases not matched to a gene. The chain's CDR3 is CASSPAGGPTETQYF. The CDR3 DNA reads TGTGCCAGCAGCCCCGCGGGAGGGCCTACGGAGACCCAGTACTTC.

The chain is built from TRBV7-2 and TRBJ2-2; tentative D call: TRBD2 (6 bases). Germline V gives CDR1 SGHTA, CDR2 FQGNSA. The CDR3 totals 13 residues. V dropped 2 bases and J dropped 8 bases, with 9 bases sitting between them. DNA for the CDR3: TGTGCCAGCAGCTTAAATCGGGGGGGGGAGCTGTTTTTT. Its protein product is CASSLNRGGELFF. The entire variable domain, with the rest obtained from reference TRBV7-2 and TRBJ2-2, is as follows: GAGVSQSPSNKVTEKGKDVELRCDPISGHTALYWYRQSLGQGLEFLIYFQGNSAPDKSGLPSDRFSAERTGGSVSTLTIQRTQQEDSAVYLCASSLNRGGELFFGEGSRLTVL.

The chain is built from TRBV11-2 and TRBJ2-5; D could derive from TRBD1 or TRBD2 (6 bases each). The V gene's germline CDR1 is SGHAT and CDR2 FQNNGV. The CDR3 is 14 amino acids. The ends were cut back, 6 bases at V and 4 bases at J, with 15 bases in the middle. In DNA form, the CDR3 reads TGTGCCAGCAGGGAATGGGGGGCCGTAGAGACCCAGTACTTC. Translation gives CASREWGAVETQYF. Together with reference TRBV11-2 and TRBJ2-5, the CDR3 gives the full variable domain: EAGVAQSPRYKIIEKRQSVAFWCNPISGHATLYWYQQILGQGPKLLIQFQNNGVVDDSQLPKDRFSAERLKGVDSTLKIQPAKLEDSAVYLCASREWGAVETQYFGPGTRLLVL.

This clonotype was detected once. The chain joins TRBV18 to TRBJ1-4, with 8 bases aligning to TRBD1. This CDR3 spans 16 amino acids. V shed 6 bases, J shed 5 bases, and the junction held 11 bases outside the gene matches. CDR1 is KGHSH and CDR2 is LQKENI in the germline V gene. The DNA of the CDR3 is TGTGCCAGCTCCCTCAACAGGGGGTCCTCGAATGAAAAACTGTTTTTT. This encodes CASSLNRGSSNEKLFF.

The sample holds a few counts of this clonotype. The V gene is TRBV27, the J gene TRBJ1-1; 7 bases match TRBD1. V shed 0 bases and J 4 bases; nucleotides not matched to a gene: 5. The CDR3 extends over 15 amino acids. Germline CDR1 MNHEY, CDR2 SMNVEV (reference sequence). The CDR3 nucleotides read TGTGCCAGCAGTTTATCCCCGACAGGGACCACTGAAGCTTTCTTT. Protein: CASSLSPTGTTEAFF.

Worth noting for this clonotype: Here the CDR3 omits its conserved ending phenylalanine or tryptophan, so a read error is the likely source. The rearrangement uses TRBV19 and TRBJ1-2; D ambiguous. Between the trimmed V and J ends, which lost 8 bases and 4 bases, there was a span of 14 bases. Per the germline V gene, CDR1 is LNHDA and CDR2 is SQIVND (reference sequence). The CDR3 runs to 13 residues. The CDR3 sequence is CASDRGRSYGYTL. CDR3 bases: TGTGCCAGTGACCGAGGACGGTCCTATGGCTACACCTTA.